The subject of this entry is one T cell receptor beta chain. V dropped 1 base and J dropped 3; count of bases not matched to a gene: 5. Germline lookup yields CDR1 SGHAT and CDR2 FQDESV (reference sequence). The CDR3 totals 17 residues. This sample is drawn from a study of CD8+CD57+ T cells in acquired aplastic anemia. Researchers used genomic DNA as the template to profile TCR beta VDJ and CDR3. MiXCR was run by TCRdb on the reads, yielding one entry per CDR3 protein. In the table there are around 80,000 distinct CDR3 sequences, 55% to 75% of which are singletons. Individuals selected for sequencing had exhibited CD8+CD57+ cell expansion on flow cytometry. None of the patients had been given any therapy when their blood was sampled.

The sample comprised sorted CD4+, CD8+, or CD8+CD57+ T cells (not recorded which) from PBMCs. This chain connects TRBV11-1 to TRBJ2-3; 12 positions match TRBD2. The clonotype was recovered from a human donor with aplastic anemia. This CDR3 is CASSLERTSGITDTQYF. In DNA, the CDR3 is TGTGCCAGCAGCTTAGAGCGGACTAGCGGGATTACAGATACGCAGTATTTT.